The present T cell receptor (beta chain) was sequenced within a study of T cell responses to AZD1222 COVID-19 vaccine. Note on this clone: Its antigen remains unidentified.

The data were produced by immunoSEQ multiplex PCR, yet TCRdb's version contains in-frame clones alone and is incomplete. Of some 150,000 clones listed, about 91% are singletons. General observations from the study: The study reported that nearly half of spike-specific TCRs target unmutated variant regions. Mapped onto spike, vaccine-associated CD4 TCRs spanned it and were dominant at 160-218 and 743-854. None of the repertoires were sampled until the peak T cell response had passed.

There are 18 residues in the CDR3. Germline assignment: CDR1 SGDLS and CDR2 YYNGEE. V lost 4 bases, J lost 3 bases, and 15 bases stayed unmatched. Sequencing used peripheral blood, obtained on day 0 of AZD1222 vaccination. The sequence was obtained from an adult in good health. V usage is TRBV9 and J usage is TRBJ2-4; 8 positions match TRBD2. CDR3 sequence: CASSPQGLAGLGKNIQYF. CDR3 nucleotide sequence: TGTGCCAGCAGCCCTCAAGGGCTAGCGGGCTTGGGCAAAAACATTCAGTACTTC.